A single T cell receptor (beta chain) is shown here with its context. Its antigen is unknown. The data were obtained in a study of shared clonotypes between healthy human individuals. Notes on the study in general: Relative to clonotypes present in all four donors, those not shared had lower generation probabilities. Limited genetic and exposure-history diversity came from having few donors.

In replicate PCRs of sorted subsets, roughly 190 ng DNA, approximately 28,000 T cell genomes, was used. Measured with immunoSEQ multiplex PCR; TCRdb has only the in-frame clones, and not every one. The table records about 330,000 clones, about nine tenths of them present only once. The CDR3 contains 15 residues. Germline V CDR1 and CDR2: MNHEY, SMNVEV (reference sequence). V lost 5 bases, J lost 4 bases, and 6 bases stayed unmatched. This sequence originates from a man in his late teens or twenties in good health. The sequencing sample was made of memory CD8+ T cells sorted from blood. Subset specified: CD45RO+ cells pooled with CCR7-negative TemRA cells. The chain is built from TRBV27 and TRBJ2-7; 12 bases align to TRBD1. CDR3: CASSTGTGGGYEQYF. DNA for the CDR3: TGTGCCAGCAGTACCGGGACAGGGGGCGGGTACGAGCAGTACTTC.